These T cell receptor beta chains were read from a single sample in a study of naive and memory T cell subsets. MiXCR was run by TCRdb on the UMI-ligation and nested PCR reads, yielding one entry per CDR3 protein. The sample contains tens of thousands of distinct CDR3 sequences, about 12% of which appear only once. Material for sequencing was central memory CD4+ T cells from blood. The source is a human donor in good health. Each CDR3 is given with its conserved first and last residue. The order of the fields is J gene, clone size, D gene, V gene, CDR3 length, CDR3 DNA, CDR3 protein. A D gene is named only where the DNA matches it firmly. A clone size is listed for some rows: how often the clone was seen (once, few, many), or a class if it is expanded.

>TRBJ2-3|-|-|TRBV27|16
TGTGCCAGCAGTTTAATGCCTAGCGCATACACAGATACGCAGTATTTT
CASSLMPSAYTDTQYF
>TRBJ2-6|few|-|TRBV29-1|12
TGCAGCGTTCAGGCCGGGGCCAACGTCCTGACTTTC
CSVQAGANVLTF
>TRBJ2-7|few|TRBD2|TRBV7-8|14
TGTGCCAGCAGCCCGACTAGCGGGACCTTGGAACAGTACTTC
CASSPTSGTLEQYF
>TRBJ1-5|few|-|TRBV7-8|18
TGTGCCAGCAGCTTAGATGAGGCAGGGCTCTATAGCAATCAGCCCCAGCATTTT
CASSLDEAGLYSNQPQHF
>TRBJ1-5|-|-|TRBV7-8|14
TGTGCCAGCAGCTTAGACGCAGGGCTTCAGCCCCAGCATTTT
CASSLDAGLQPQHF
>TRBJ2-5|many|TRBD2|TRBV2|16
TGTGCCAGCAGTGAACTTCTAGCGGGATTCAGGGAGACCCAGTACTTC
CASSELLAGFRETQYF
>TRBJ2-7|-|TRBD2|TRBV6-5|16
TGTGCCAGCAGTTACCGAAGGGCGGGAGGGCCATACGAGCAGTACTTC
CASSYRRAGGPYEQYF
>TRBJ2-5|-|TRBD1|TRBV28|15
TGTGCCAGCAGTACAAACAGGGGCGGAAGGGAGACCCAGTACTTC
CASSTNRGGRETQYF
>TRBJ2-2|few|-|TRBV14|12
TGTGCCAGCAGCCAAGCGATAGGGGAGCTGTTTTTT
CASSQAIGELFF
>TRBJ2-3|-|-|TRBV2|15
TGTGCCAGCAAATTTGGCACCATCAGCACAGATACGCAGTATTTT
CASKFGTISTDTQYF
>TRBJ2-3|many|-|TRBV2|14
TGTGCCAGCAGTGTATCCAGGGTTAGAGATACGCAGTATTTT
CASSVSRVRDTQYF
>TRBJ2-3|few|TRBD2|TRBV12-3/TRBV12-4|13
TGTGCCAGCAGTTTACGTTCCGGGACTACCAAGTATTTT
CASSLRSGTTKYF
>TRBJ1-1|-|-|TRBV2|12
TGTGCCAGCAGGTCCCTTACCGGGATCGCTTTCTTT
CASRSLTGIAFF
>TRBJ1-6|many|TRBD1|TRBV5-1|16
TGCGCCAGCAGCGTATGGCCGACAGGGGGTAATTCACCCCTCCACTTT
CASSVWPTGGNSPLHF
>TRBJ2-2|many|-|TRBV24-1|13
TGTGCCATCAAGGACGGGAACACCGGGGAGCTGTTTTTT
CAIKDGNTGELFF
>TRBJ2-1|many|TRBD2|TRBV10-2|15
TGCGCCAGCAGTTCCGGGACTAGCTCCTACAATGAGCAGTTCTTC
CASSSGTSSYNEQFF
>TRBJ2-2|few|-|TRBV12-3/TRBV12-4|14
TGTGCCAGCATCTTCGTTGCGAACACCGGGGAGCTGTTTTTT
CASIFVANTGELFF
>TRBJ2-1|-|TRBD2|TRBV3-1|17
TGTGCCAGCAGCCAAGAGGGACTAGCGGGACGATTACATGAGCAGTTCTTC
CASSQEGLAGRLHEQFF
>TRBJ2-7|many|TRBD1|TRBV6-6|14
TGTGCCAGCGACCCGGGACAGGGGAGCCACGAGCAGTACTTC
CASDPGQGSHEQYF
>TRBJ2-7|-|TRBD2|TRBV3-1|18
TGTGCCAGCAGCCGTTGGGCTAGCGGGACAACCCGAGTCGGCGAGCAGTACTTC
CASSRWASGTTRVGEQYF
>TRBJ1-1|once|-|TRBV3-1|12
TGTGCCAGCAGCCAAGATTACACTGAAGCTTTCTTT
CASSQDYTEAFF
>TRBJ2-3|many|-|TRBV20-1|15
TGCAGTGCTCTCCCCCCGTGGCCTAGCACAGATACGCAGTATTTT
CSALPPWPSTDTQYF
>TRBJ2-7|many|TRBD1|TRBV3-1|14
TGTGCCAGCAGCCAAAGGACAGGTTTGCTCGAGCAGTACTTC
CASSQRTGLLEQYF
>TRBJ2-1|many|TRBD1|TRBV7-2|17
TGTGCCAGCAGCCGAAACCCGGGACAGAGCTCCTACAATGAGCAGTTCTTC
CASSRNPGQSSYNEQFF
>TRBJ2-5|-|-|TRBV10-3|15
TGTGCCATCAGTGAACCCGCACTGTCAAAAGAGACCCAGTACTTC
CAISEPALSKETQYF
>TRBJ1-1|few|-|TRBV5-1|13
TGCGCCAGCAGCTTGGGGGAGGGCACTGAAGCTTTCTTT
CASSLGEGTEAFF
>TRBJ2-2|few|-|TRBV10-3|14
TGTGCCATCAGTGCCGGGCCTAACACCGGGGAGCTGTTTTTT
CAISAGPNTGELFF
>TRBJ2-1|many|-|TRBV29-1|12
TGCAGCGTTGAAGAAGTGTTACGGGGGCAGTTCTTC
CSVEEVLRGQFF
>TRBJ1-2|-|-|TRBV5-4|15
TGTGCCAGCAGCACCCCTCAAGACAGTAACTATGGCTACACCTTC
CASSTPQDSNYGYTF
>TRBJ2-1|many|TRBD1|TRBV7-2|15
TGTGCCAGCAGCGTAGGGACAGGCTCTTACAATGAGCAGTTCTTC
CASSVGTGSYNEQFF
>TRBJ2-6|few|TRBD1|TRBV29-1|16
TGCAGCGTTGCCGGGACAGGGGGGGGTGGGGCCAACGTCCTGACTTTC
CSVAGTGGGGANVLTF
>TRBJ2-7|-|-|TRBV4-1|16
TGCGCCAGCAGCCAAGATATAACGGGAGTAAAATCCGAGCAGTACTTC
CASSQDITGVKSEQYF
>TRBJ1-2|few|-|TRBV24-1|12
TGTGCCACCAGTGACAGCCTCTATGGCTACACCTTC
CATSDSLYGYTF
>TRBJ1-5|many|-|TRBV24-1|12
TGTGCCACCAGTGGTTACAATCAGCCCCAGCATTTT
CATSGYNQPQHF
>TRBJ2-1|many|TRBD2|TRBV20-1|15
TGCAGTGCTAGAGATCCCAGCGGGAGGGCCGATGAGCAGTTCTTC
CSARDPSGRADEQFF
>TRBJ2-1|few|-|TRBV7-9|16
TGTGCCAGCAGCCTGCTAGGCCCCGCCTCCTACAATGAGCAGTTCTTC
CASSLLGPASYNEQFF
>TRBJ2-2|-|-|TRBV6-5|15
TGTGCCAGCAGTTACTCTATCGGTGGCGCCGGGGAGCTGTTTTTT
CASSYSIGGAGELFF
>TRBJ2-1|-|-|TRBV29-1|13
TGCAGCGGACAGGTCCAGGGTTTCAATGAGCAGTTCTTC
CSGQVQGFNEQFF
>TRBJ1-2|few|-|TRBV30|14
TGTGCCTGGAGGGCAGGGGTCCGGAGAGACGGCTACACCTTC
CAWRAGVRRDGYTF
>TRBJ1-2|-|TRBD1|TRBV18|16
TGTGCCAGCTCACTGCCCCGGGACAGGGGTGGTAGTGGCTACACCTTC
CASSLPRDRGGSGYTF
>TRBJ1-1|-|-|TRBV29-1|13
TGCAGCGTTGAAAGGAGCTGGAACACTGAAGCTTTCTTT
CSVERSWNTEAFF
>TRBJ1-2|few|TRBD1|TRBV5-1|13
TGCGCCAGCAGCTGGGGACAGGCTGATGGCTACACCTTC
CASSWGQADGYTF
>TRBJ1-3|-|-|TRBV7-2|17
TGTGCCAGCAGCCTCCGGGCCGCAACGACCTCTGGAAACACCATATATTTT
CASSLRAATTSGNTIYF
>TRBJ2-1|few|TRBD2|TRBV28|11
TGTGTTAGCGGGAGGTCCGATGAGCAGTTCTTC
CVSGRSDEQFF
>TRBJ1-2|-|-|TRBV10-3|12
TGTGCCGTGGGGAGGCAGGGGTATGGCTACACCTTC
CAVGRQGYGYTF
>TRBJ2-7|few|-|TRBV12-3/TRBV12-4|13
TGTGCCAGCAGTTTCTCGGGTTCCAACGAGCAGTACTTC
CASSFSGSNEQYF
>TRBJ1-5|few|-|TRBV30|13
TGTGCCTGGAGTGGAGGGAGCAATCAGCCCCAGCATTTT
CAWSGGSNQPQHF
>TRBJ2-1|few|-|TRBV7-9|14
TGTGCCAGCAGCTTAAGGTCCTCCGACAATGAGCAGTTCTTC
CASSLRSSDNEQFF
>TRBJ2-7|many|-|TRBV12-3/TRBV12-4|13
TGTGCCAGCAGACACCGCTGGCGGTACGAGCAGTACTTC
CASRHRWRYEQYF
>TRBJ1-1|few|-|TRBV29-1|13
TGCAGCGGGACCGGGACGTCGAACACTGAAGCTTTCTTT
CSGTGTSNTEAFF
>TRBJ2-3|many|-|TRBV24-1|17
TGTGCCACCAGTGATTCCCTTTACAGACCTGGCACAGATACGCAGTATTTT
CATSDSLYRPGTDTQYF
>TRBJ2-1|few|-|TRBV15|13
TGTGCCACCAGCAGAGATCTAGGGCCTCCGAGGTTCTTC
CATSRDLGPPRFF
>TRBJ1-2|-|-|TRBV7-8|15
TGTGCCAGCAGCTTAGGGATTGGAAAGGCCAGTGGCTACACCTTC
CASSLGIGKASGYTF